This note documents a single T cell receptor (beta chain) sequence. This sample was taken from a study of multiple sclerosis patients with progressive multifocal leukoencephalopathy. Germline CDR1 LGHNA, CDR2 YSLEER. The CDR3 is 16 residues long. J was trimmed by 7 bases and V by 3 bases; bases with no gene match: 12. Assay: immunoSEQ multiplex PCR; the TCRdb copy retains only in-frame clones and omits some. The top ten clones hold about 6% of a sample with more than 30,000 clones, around 90% of them seen once. The time point is: time of PML onset. This clonotype was sampled from a woman in her 40s with progressive multifocal leukoencephalopathy. Sequenced material: PBMCs, taken from a patient treated with natalizumab. The chain couples TRBV4-3 to TRBJ1-2, with 9 bases identical to TRBD1. CDR3 sequence reads: CASSQQPGQGMSGYTF. CDR3 coding DNA: TGCGCCAGCAGCCAGCAACCGGGACAGGGCATGTCTGGCTACACCTTC.